These T cell receptor beta chains were read from a single sample in a study of naive and memory T cell subsets. TCRdb used MiXCR to reprocess the UMI-ligation and nested PCR reads, holding one entry per CDR3 protein. The sample holds 130,000 to 150,000 distinct CDR3 sequences; 15% to 20% are singletons and the top ten take roughly 0.14%. Sequenced material: naive CD4+ T cells from blood. The source is a human donor in good health. Both conserved end residues are part of each CDR3. Each record gives: D gene, clone size, V gene, J gene, CDR3 protein, CDR3 DNA. The D gene is left open where the match is weak. Size values are once, few and many counts, or a class for expanded clones, and some rows have none.

d_gene: TRBD1; abundance: .; v_gene: TRBV13; j_gene: TRBJ1-2; CDR3aa: CASTIGQGTASYTF; CDR3nt: TGTGCCAGCACTATAGGACAGGGTACTGCTTCCTACACCTTC
d_gene: .; abundance: .; v_gene: TRBV18; j_gene: TRBJ2-5; CDR3aa: CASSPPVGSQTQYF; CDR3nt: TGTGCCAGCTCACCTCCTGTTGGGTCCCAGACCCAGTACTTC
d_gene: TRBD1; abundance: .; v_gene: TRBV6-6; j_gene: TRBJ1-1; CDR3aa: CASSYGGTGRTEAFF; CDR3nt: TGTGCCAGCAGTTACGGCGGGACAGGGCGGACTGAAGCTTTCTTT
d_gene: .; abundance: .; v_gene: TRBV12-3/TRBV12-4; j_gene: TRBJ2-7; CDR3aa: CASSAGTLLTYEQYF; CDR3nt: TGTGCCAGCAGTGCCGGGACTCTACTAACATACGAGCAGTACTTC
d_gene: .; abundance: .; v_gene: TRBV4-2; j_gene: TRBJ1-3; CDR3aa: CASSQGVVDSGNTIYF; CDR3nt: TGTGCCAGCAGCCAAGGCGTAGTCGACTCTGGAAACACCATATATTTT
d_gene: .; abundance: .; v_gene: TRBV18; j_gene: TRBJ2-4; CDR3aa: CASSPAGAKNIQYF; CDR3nt: TGTGCCAGCTCACCCGCAGGAGCCAAAAACATTCAGTACTTC
d_gene: TRBD1; abundance: .; v_gene: TRBV12-3/TRBV12-4; j_gene: TRBJ2-3; CDR3aa: CASSQGQGGLTDTQYF; CDR3nt: TGTGCCAGCAGCCAGGGACAGGGAGGCCTCACAGATACGCAGTATTTT
d_gene: TRBD1; abundance: .; v_gene: TRBV5-1; j_gene: TRBJ1-4; CDR3aa: CASSSGTGEGNEKLFF; CDR3nt: TGCGCCAGCAGCTCCGGGACAGGGGAAGGGAATGAAAAACTGTTTTTT
d_gene: .; abundance: many; v_gene: TRBV5-6; j_gene: TRBJ2-1; CDR3aa: CASSIQTGEFF; CDR3nt: TGTGCCAGCAGCATCCAGACGGGGGAGTTCTTC
d_gene: .; abundance: .; v_gene: TRBV28; j_gene: TRBJ2-5; CDR3aa: CASSLLGGETQYF; CDR3nt: TGTGCCAGCAGTTTATTGGGGGGAGAGACCCAGTACTTC
d_gene: TRBD1; abundance: once; v_gene: TRBV28; j_gene: TRBJ2-3; CDR3aa: CASSYRGPGTDTQYF; CDR3nt: TGTGCCAGCAGTTACAGGGGCCCGGGCACAGATACGCAGTATTTT